A single sample gave rise to the 29 T cell receptor beta chains below, sequenced in a study of T cell repertoires in cytomegalovirus infection. MiXCR was run by TCRdb on the reads, yielding one entry per CDR3 protein. The table lists about 830,000 distinct CDR3 sequences, 30% to 35% of them singletons. These receptors' targets are unknown. Sequences were derived from cultured CD8+ T cells from PBMCs, sampled from culture after CMV antigen stimulation. The receptor set was obtained from a human donor in good health (CMV status not recorded). Some clones in this sample may be carry-over from other donors' samples.

This rearrangement joins TRBV19 to TRBJ2-3, with TRBD2 identical over 7 bases. The CDR3 has 14 amino acids. The V and J ends lost 3 bases and 3 bases, in that order; junction bases with no gene match: 3. Germline CDR1 and CDR2: LNHDA and SQIVND (reference sequence). Here the CDR3 DNA reads TGTGCCAGTAGTATCAGGGAGGGAACAGATACGCAGTATTTT. Its translation is CASSIREGTDTQYF. The full variable domain, completed using reference TRBV19 and TRBJ2-3, is DGGITQSPKYLFRKEGQNVTLSCEQNLNHDAMYWYRQDPGQGLRLIYYSQIVNDFQKGDIAEGYSVSREKKESFPLTVTSAQKNPTAFYLCASSIREGTDTQYFGPGTRLTVL.

The J gene is TRBJ1-4, the V gene TRBV10-2, with D unresolved. CDR1 and CDR2 (germline): WSHSY, SAAADI. With 4 bases removed from V and 4 bases from J, the gap between germline ends came to 10 bases. The CDR3 is made up of 14 amino acids. The chain's CDR3 is CASSAARFNEKLFF. The CDR3 DNA follows: TGCGCCAGCAGTGCGGCCAGGTTTAATGAAAAACTGTTTTTT.

The chain recombines TRBV29-1 with TRBJ1-6; 9 bases map to TRBD1. The CDR3 has 14 residues. The V gene end was trimmed by 7 bases and the J gene end by 7 bases; junction bases not matched to a gene: 8. From germline, CDR1 is SQVTM and CDR2 ANQGSEA. The DNA for the CDR3 is TGCAGCGCCTTGACAGGGGGAAAGAATTCACCCCTCCACTTT. Residues: CSALTGGKNSPLHF.

There are a few counts of this clonotype. V usage is TRBV7-3 and J usage is TRBJ2-1; 10 bases agree with TRBD2. Trimming took 0 bases from V and 7 from J; bases not matched to a gene: 12. The germline CDR1 and CDR2 sequences are SGHTA and FQGTGA. The CDR3 loop spans 18 amino acids. In nucleotides, the CDR3 is TGTGCCAGCAGCTTAACGGGTAGCGGGGGGACATCGCGGAATGAGCAGTTCTTC. It codes for CASSLTGSGGTSRNEQFF.

This clonotype has just a few counts. The rearrangement uses TRBV6-6 and TRBJ2-3, with TRBD2 identical over 11 bases. J lost 10 bases, V lost 5 bases, and 14 bases had no gene match. This CDR3 region has 16 residues. In germline, CDR1 is MNHNY, CDR2 SVGAGI (reference sequence). The CDR3 spells CASSDPTSGGTPAQYF. The CDR3 DNA is TGTGCCAGCAGTGACCCCACTAGCGGGGGCACTCCAGCGCAGTATTTT.

V gene TRBV6-5 combines with J gene TRBJ2-5; 7 bases agree with TRBD1. The germline gives CDR1 MNHEY, CDR2 SVGAGI. This CDR3 is 15 amino acids long. With 5 bases clipped from V and 2 bases from J, the junction kept 8 bases outside the gene matches. The CDR3 DNA reads TGTGCCAGCAGTATCGGGACAGCCTTACAAGAGACCCAGTACTTC. This encodes CASSIGTALQETQYF.

This clonotype has a handful of counts. V usage is TRBV2 and J usage is TRBJ2-7; D not certain. The length of the CDR3 is 12 residues. V lost 7 bases to trimming and J lost 1 base, with 8 bases between them. Per the germline V gene, CDR1 is SNHLY and CDR2 is FYNNEI. CDR3 in DNA: TGTGCCAGCATTGGCGAATCCTACGAGCAGTACGTC. Translation gives CASIGESYEQYV.

V and J are TRBV5-8 and TRBJ1-6; D is possibly TRBD1 (6 bases). The CDR3 is made up of 15 amino acids. Between the trimmed V and J ends, which lost 3 bases and 7 bases, there was a span of 14 bases. Germline V CDR1 and CDR2: SGHTS, YDEGEE. CDR3 nucleotides: TGTGCCAGCAGCTATTCAGGGGAAAGGAATTCACCCCTCCACTTT. It is translated as CASSYSGERNSPLHF.

This clonotype was seen a single time. J is TRBJ1-5 and V is TRBV6-8; tentatively, D is TRBD1 (5 bases). Germline lookup yields CDR1 MNHGY and CDR2 SAAAGT. Trimming removed 8 bases at V and 3 bases at J, with 11 bases between. This CDR3 has 13 residues. The CDR3 sequence is CASGSGFNQPQHF. The CDR3 DNA is TGTGCCAGCGGGTCAGGGTTCAATCAGCCCCAGCATTTT.

The chain is built from TRBV2 and TRBJ2-7; D is possibly TRBD2 (5 bases). This CDR3 region has 10 residues. Germline CDR1 and CDR2: SNHLY and FYNNEI. Trimming cost V 7 bases and J 9 bases, with 10 bases left between them. CDR3 bases: TGTGCCAGCACGGGGTTCAGGCAGTACGTC. Protein: CASTGFRQYV.

This clonotype was picked up a small number of times. J is TRBJ2-1 and V is TRBV6-1; 9 bases map to TRBD2. Germline V gene lookup returns CDR1 MNHNS and CDR2 SASEGT. The CDR3 consists of 15 residues. V trimming: 3 bases; J trimming: 3 bases; junction bases outside the gene matches: 3. The CDR3 protein is CASSDSGGFYNEQFF. CDR3 DNA: TGTGCCAGCAGTGACAGCGGGGGGTTCTACAATGAGCAGTTCTTC.

CDR3 bases: TGTGCCAGCAACTCGGTAGCCTACGAGCAGTACGTC. This sequence encodes CASNSVAYEQYV. The gene calls are TRBV28 and TRBJ2-7, with no clear D. The V end lost 7 bases, the J end lost 2 bases, and 9 bases lay between the germline ends. Germline lookup yields CDR1 MDHEN and CDR2 SYDVKM. The CDR3 consists of 12 residues.

The rearrangement links TRBV10-3 to TRBJ2-7; a weak D match, TRBD1 (7 bases). V was trimmed by 4 bases and J by 4 bases, leaving 14 bases between them. The CDR3 runs to 14 residues. Germline V gene sequence: CDR1 ENHRY, CDR2 SYGVKD. Here the CDR3 DNA reads TGTGCCATCAGTGGGGGGTCAGGGGGGTACGAGCAGTACTTC. Translated, it gives CAISGGSGGYEQYF.

This sequence joins TRBV6-2 or TRBV6-3 and TRBJ2-2, with D perhaps assigned TRBD1 or TRBD2 (5 bases each). This CDR3 region has 18 residues. CDR1 and CDR2 (germline): MNHEY, SVGEGT. V lost 5 bases to trimming and J lost 8 bases, with 27 bases between them. The CDR3 spells CASSRHPLGGPWLGELFF. DNA of the CDR3: TGTGCCAGCAGTCGACACCCCCTTGGGGGTCCCTGGCTAGGGGAGCTGTTTTTT.

In its sample, this clonotype was seen many times. This chain links TRBV7-9 with TRBJ1-2; possible D gene TRBD1, 5 bases. The CDR3 runs 17 residues. V shed 5 bases and J shed 6 bases, with 25 bases lying between them. Per germline, CDR1 SEHNR and CDR2 FQNEAQ (reference sequence). The CDR3 nucleotides read TGTGCCAGCAGCGGAGGGCCCAAGCAGGCGCTAGGGGATGGCTACACCTTC. Translating gives CASSGGPKQALGDGYTF.

CDR3 region: CASSLGYGDSYNEQFF. The CDR3 DNA sequence: TGTGCCAGTAGTCTTGGGTACGGGGACTCCTACAATGAGCAGTTCTTC. This chain connects TRBV19 to TRBJ2-1, with TRBD2 as a possible D gene (5 bases). CDR1 and CDR2 from the germline V gene are LNHDA and SQIVND (reference sequence). There are 16 residues in the CDR3. V was pared by 5 bases and J by 0 bases, with 14 bases between. The full variable domain, its missing parts supplied by reference TRBV19 and TRBJ2-1, is DGGITQSPKYLFRKEGQNVTLSCEQNLNHDAMYWYRQDPGQGLRLIYYSQIVNDFQKGDIAEGYSVSREKKESFPLTVTSAQKNPTAFYLCASSLGYGDSYNEQFFGPGTRLTVL.

This clonotype has just a few counts. This sequence joins TRBV2 and TRBJ2-2; the D is unclear. This CDR3 spans 15 amino acids. Trimming shortened V by 5 bases and J by 1 base, and 11 bases separated the two germline ends. Germline loops: CDR1 SNHLY, CDR2 FYNNEI. CDR3 in DNA: TGTGCCAGCAGTCCAGCGCTACGGAACACCGGGGAGCTGTTTTTT. Translating it yields CASSPALRNTGELFF.

The V call is TRBV4-1, the J call TRBJ2-3, with 14 nucleotides matching TRBD2. Unmatched junction bases numbered 1, after V lost 1 base and J lost 1 base. Germline lookup yields CDR1 MGHRA and CDR2 YSYEKL. The CDR3 runs to 17 residues. CDR3 amino acids: CASSQVTSGGGTDTQYF. CDR3 bases: TGCGCCAGCAGCCAAGTGACTAGCGGGGGGGGCACAGATACGCAGTATTTT.

A few counts support this clonotype. CDR3 region: CASSAGTWGSYEQYV. The CDR3 bases are TGTGCCAGCAGCGCCGGGACCTGGGGTTCCTACGAGCAGTACGTC. J is TRBJ2-7 and V is TRBV6-2 or TRBV6-3; TRBD1 or TRBD2 may be the D gene (5 bases each). Trimming took off 6 bases at V and 1 base at J, with 16 bases between the two ends. The CDR3 consists of 15 residues. CDR1 is MNHEY and CDR2 is SVGEGT in the germline V gene.

This clonotype was counted between two and nine times. This chain uses TRBV5-6 with TRBJ2-1, with a weak D call TRBD2 (6 bases). The CDR3 extends over 16 amino acids. Deletions cut 0 bases from V and 5 bases from J, with 15 bases between. CDR1 is SGHDT, CDR2 YYEEEE, per germline. CDR3 bases: TGTGCCAGCAGCTTGGAGGAGGGCACAGCACACAATGAGCAGTTCTTC. It encodes CASSLEEGTAHNEQFF.

J is TRBJ2-2 and V is TRBV6-6, with D perhaps TRBD1 (6 bases). This CDR3 is 20 amino acids long. Trimming cost V 4 bases and J 3 bases, with 27 bases left between them. Germline V gene sequence: CDR1 MNHNY, CDR2 SVGAGI (reference sequence). This chain's CDR3 is CASSFQGPADLFWDTGELFF. As DNA, the CDR3 is TGTGCCAGCAGTTTCCAGGGGCCAGCCGATTTATTTTGGGACACCGGGGAGCTGTTTTTT.

This clonotype has just a few counts. The chain links TRBV6-8 to TRBJ1-1; D possibly corresponds to TRBD1 (5 bases). CDR1 is MNHGY, CDR2 SAAAGT, per germline. V was trimmed by 5 bases and J by 0 bases, leaving 16 bases between them. The CDR3 is made up of 16 amino acids. The CDR3 DNA follows: TGTGCCAGCAGTAAAAACCGGGGGAGACTGAACACTGAAGCTTTCTTT. It specifies CASSKNRGRLNTEAFF.

This clonotype was picked up a small number of times. The V gene is TRBV7-3, the J gene TRBJ2-1; D tentatively reads TRBD1 or TRBD2 (6 bases each). There are 15 residues in the CDR3. Germline CDR1 and CDR2: SGHTA and FQGTGA. V was cut by 1 base and J by 8 bases, with 15 bases left in between. CDR3 DNA: TGTGCCAGCAGCTTAATCGGGGGCATGAACGATGAGCAGTTCTTC. It translates to CASSLIGGMNDEQFF. The full variable domain, completed using reference TRBV7-3 and TRBJ2-1, is GAGVSQTPSNKVTEKGKYVELRCDPISGHTALYWYRQSLGQGPEFLIYFQGTGAADDSGLPNDRFFAVRPEGSVSTLKIQRTERGDSAVYLCASSLIGGMNDEQFFGPGTRLTVL.

The chain employs TRBV28 and TRBJ2-1; 11 nucleotides align to TRBD2. The V and J ends lost 7 bases and 4 bases, in that order; junction bases with no gene match: 6. The CDR3 has 15 amino acids. Germline CDR1 and CDR2: MDHEN and SYDVKM. DNA for the CDR3: TGTGCCAGCACATGGGGACTAGCGGAATACAATGAGCAGTTCTTC. It yields the protein CASTWGLAEYNEQFF. The variable domain in full, with the rest retrieved from reference TRBV28 and TRBJ2-1, is DVKVTQSSRYLVKRTGEKVFLECVQDMDHENMFWYRQDPGLGLRLIYFSYDVKMKEKGDIPEGYSVSREKKERFSLILESASTNQTSMYLCASTWGLAEYNEQFFGPGTRLTVL.

The rearrangement uses TRBV19 and TRBJ1-2, with 9 bases aligning to TRBD1. V gave up 9 bases and J gave up 4 bases; unmatched junction bases: 9. Germline assignment: CDR1 LNHDA and CDR2 SQIVND (reference sequence). The CDR3 runs to 14 residues. CDR3 region: CASTGTGYPYGYTF. CDR3 coding DNA: TGTGCCAGCACCGGGACAGGGTACCCCTATGGCTACACCTTC.

The CDR3 region is CASILKGDGNTIYF. The CDR3 coding sequence is TGTGCCAGCATTTTGAAGGGCGATGGAAACACCATATATTTT. The chain joins TRBV2 to TRBJ1-3; D is ambiguous. The CDR3 has 14 amino acids. Germline lookup yields CDR1 SNHLY and CDR2 FYNNEI. V was clipped by 7 bases and J by 3 bases, with 13 bases between them.

The chain is built from TRBV12-3 or TRBV12-4 and TRBJ2-7; D ambiguous. V was shortened by 8 bases and J by 0 bases, with 11 bases between the two germline ends. This CDR3 is built from 13 residues. The CDR3 DNA reads TGTGCCAGCCGCAACAGCGACTCCTACGAGCAGTACTTC. Encoded protein: CASRNSDSYEQYF.

This clonotype was found a few times. This rearrangement joins TRBV6-5 to TRBJ2-7, with a tentative D call TRBD1 (5 bases). Deletions cut 1 base from V and 2 bases from J, with 9 bases between. Germline loops: CDR1 MNHEY, CDR2 SVGAGI. CDR3 length equals 14 residues. CDR3 amino acids: CASSYYDSAYEQYF. CDR3 DNA: TGTGCCAGCAGTTACTATGACAGCGCCTACGAGCAGTACTTC.

The V and J genes are TRBV4-1 and TRBJ2-3; 8 bases are a match to TRBD1. CDR1 and CDR2 (germline): MGHRA, YSYEKL. This CDR3 has 15 amino acids. Trimming took 4 bases from V and 5 from J; bases not matched to a gene: 8. The CDR3 sequence is CASSLVRGRVDTQYF. CDR3 in DNA: TGCGCCAGCAGCCTAGTCAGGGGGCGAGTAGATACGCAGTATTTT.